One sample yielded the 19 T cell receptor beta chains listed below, sequenced in a study of blood T cells in healthy people across ages. Alongside a J-beta primer mix, a sample-barcoded 5' primer served in a second PCR lasting about 7 to 11 cycles. TCRdb recomputed calls from the 5' RACE reads with MiXCR, one row per CDR3 protein. The sample consists of approximately 2,000,000 distinct CDR3 sequences, about two fifths of them appearing once. Sequenced: blood. These receptors all come from a human donor in good health.

V is TRBV7-9 and J is TRBJ2-3; 7 bases are a match to TRBD2. CDR1 and CDR2 from the germline V gene are SEHNR and FQNEAQ (reference sequence). CDR3 size: 17 residues. V dropped 4 bases and J dropped 2; count of bases not matched to a gene: 12. The CDR3 DNA follows: TGTGCCAGCAGCTCCAATCGCGGGGGACGTAACACAGATACGCAGTATTTT. Translated: CASSSNRGGRNTDTQYF.

The rearrangement uses TRBV29-1 and TRBJ2-7; the match to TRBD1 covers 8 bases. CDR1 and CDR2 (germline): SQVTM, ANQGSEA. J gave up 4 bases and V 5 bases, and 7 bases lay outside the gene matches. There are 13 residues in the CDR3. In DNA, the CDR3 is TGCAGCGTTTTGGGACAGGAGCGTTACGAGCAGTACTTC. Translating it yields CSVLGQERYEQYF.

V usage is TRBV12-3 or TRBV12-4 and J usage is TRBJ1-2, with 8 bases that match TRBD1. V shed 5 bases and J 6 bases; nucleotides not matched to a gene: 8. This CDR3 has 14 residues. This CDR3 reads CASSQNSGGHGYTF. The DNA of the CDR3 is TGTGCCAGCAGTCAAAATTCAGGGGGCCATGGCTACACCTTC.

In this sample, this clonotype turned up many times. The gene calls are TRBV29-1 and TRBJ1-2, with 10 bases lining up with TRBD1. Germline CDR1 is SQVTM and CDR2 is ANQGSEA. V trimming: 5 bases; J trimming: 2 bases; junction bases outside the gene matches: 2. The CDR3 sequence is 13 residues long. As DNA, the CDR3 is TGCAGCGTTCCGGGACAGGGGAACTATGGCTACACCTTC. This translates into CSVPGQGNYGYTF.

This clonotype turned up a few times. This chain connects TRBV5-1 to TRBJ2-7, with D perhaps matching TRBD1 or TRBD2 (5 bases each). Trimming took off 4 bases at V and 2 bases at J, with 13 bases between the two ends. The CDR3 runs to 14 residues. Germline lookup yields CDR1 SGHRS and CDR2 YFSETQ. In DNA form, the CDR3 reads TGCGCCAGCAGCCGGGACGGCCGAACCTACGAGCAGTACTTC. This codes for CASSRDGRTYEQYF.

The chain links TRBV5-6 to TRBJ1-2, with D hard to call. With 2 bases removed from V and 7 bases from J, the gap between germline ends came to 18 bases. Germline assignment: CDR1 SGHDT and CDR2 YYEEEE. The CDR3 covers 15 residues. As DNA, the CDR3 is TGTGCCAGCAGCTTATTATCCTGGTCTTATTTTGGCTACACCTTC. This translates into CASSLLSWSYFGYTF.

This clonotype has a handful of counts. The V gene is TRBV7-2, the J gene TRBJ1-2; maybe TRBD1 (6 bases). The CDR3 sequence is 14 residues long. Germline values: CDR1 SGHTA, CDR2 FQGNSA. Trimming removed 5 bases at V and 8 bases at J, with 18 bases between. This chain's CDR3 is CASSRAGVGFGYTF. In nucleotides, the CDR3 is TGTGCCAGCAGCCGTGCAGGGGTTGGTTTCGGCTACACCTTC. Based on the CDR3 plus reference TRBV7-2 and TRBJ1-2, the full variable domain is GAGVSQSPSNKVTEKGKDVELRCDPISGHTALYWYRQSLGQGLEFLIYFQGNSAPDKSGLPSDRFSAERTGGSVSTLTIQRTQQEDSAVYLCASSRAGVGFGYTFGSGTRLTVV.

The chain couples TRBV4-1 to TRBJ1-2; the D gene is possibly TRBD1 (6 bases). V lost 4 bases and J lost 8, with 17 bases in between. Per germline, CDR1 MGHRA and CDR2 YSYEKL. There are 14 residues in the CDR3. CDR3 sequence: CASSPFQGTWGYTF. CDR3 nucleotides: TGCGCCAGCAGCCCATTCCAGGGGACGTGGGGCTACACCTTC.

This rearrangement joins TRBV7-2 to TRBJ2-7, with 10 bases identical to TRBD1. The J call may be incorrect, as the DNA end agrees better with TRBJ2-5. CDR1 is SGHTA and CDR2 is FQGNSA in the germline V gene. CDR3 size: 17 residues. The CDR3, as DNA: TGTGCCAGCAGCTTAGGTCCCAGGACAGGGGGGGAGGAGACCCAGTACTTC. Its protein product is CASSLGPRTGGEETQYF.

J is TRBJ2-5 and V is TRBV6-5, with 7 bases fitting TRBD1. The J segment lost 1 base and the V segment lost 7 bases, leaving 6 bases of the junction unmatched. The CDR3 is 14 amino acids. Germline values: CDR1 MNHEY, CDR2 SVGAGI. In nucleotides, the CDR3 is TGTGCCAGCAACCGCCGGGACAGCCAAGAGACCCAGTACTTC. This gives the protein CASNRRDSQETQYF.

The CDR3 loop reads CASSLRQDTQYF. For the CDR3, the DNA is TGTGCCAGCAGTTTACGTCAAGATACGCAGTATTTT. The genes are TRBV27 and TRBJ2-3; unclear D gene. There are 12 residues in the CDR3. Per the germline V gene, CDR1 is MNHEY and CDR2 is SMNVEV (reference sequence). Deletions cut 2 bases from V and 5 bases from J, with 5 bases between.

V is TRBV29-1 and J is TRBJ2-5; no reliable D call. V was clipped by 3 bases and J by 1 base, with 6 bases between them. The germline V gene has CDR1 SQVTM and CDR2 ANQGSEA. The CDR3 covers 12 residues. The CDR3 here is CSVDPLQETQYF. The DNA for the CDR3 is TGCAGCGTTGACCCGCTCCAAGAGACCCAGTACTTC.

The chain carries TRBV12-3 or TRBV12-4 and TRBJ2-1, with D perhaps assigned TRBD1 or TRBD2 (5 bases each). The V end was cut by 5 bases, the J end by 13 bases, with 21 bases between. The CDR3 totals 14 residues. CDR3 sequence (DNA): TGTGCCAGCAGTCCTTCCGGGCCCAGGGAGCTACAGTTCTTC. Translating gives CASSPSGPRELQFF.

Turning to this clonotype: A much larger clone lies one base from this, so it may be a read error. The gene calls are TRBV5-6 and TRBJ2-1; D gene unclear. This CDR3 spans 13 amino acids. CDR1 SGHDT and CDR2 YYEEEE come from the germline V gene. The germline V and J ends were trimmed by 3 bases and 0 bases, with 4 bases remaining between them. This chain's CDR3 is CASSWASYNEQFF. Written as DNA, the CDR3 is TGTGCCAGCAGCTGGGCCTCCTACAATGAGCAGTTCTTC.

The chain recombines TRBV20-1 with TRBJ1-1; unclear D gene. CDR1 DFQATT and CDR2 SNEGSKA come from the germline V gene (reference sequence). This CDR3 spans 13 amino acids. Trimming took off 4 bases at V and 0 bases at J, with 9 bases between the two ends. The CDR3 sequence: CSANYPMNTEAFF. The CDR3, as DNA: TGCAGTGCTAACTACCCTATGAACACTGAAGCTTTCTTT.

This chain uses TRBV18 with TRBJ2-3, with D perhaps being TRBD1 or TRBD2 (5 bases each). The CDR3 contains 15 residues. Between the trimmed V and J ends, which lost 3 bases and 1 base, there was a span of 11 bases. Germline V gene data show CDR1 as KGHSH and CDR2 as LQKENI. DNA of the CDR3: TGTGCCAGCTCACCCAGAGGGGCTCGCACAGATACGCAGTATTTT. It yields the protein CASSPRGARTDTQYF. Looking up the rest from reference TRBV18 and TRBJ2-3 gives the full variable domain: NAGVMQNPRHLVRRRGQEARLRCSPMKGHSHVYWYRQLPEEGLKFMVYLQKENIIDESGMPKERFSAEFPKEGPSILRIQQVVRGDSAAYFCASSPRGARTDTQYFGPGTRLTVL.

The V gene is TRBV10-3, the J gene TRBJ2-7; D is possibly TRBD1 (5 bases). In germline, CDR1 is ENHRY, CDR2 SYGVKD. This CDR3 has 14 amino acids. V dropped 2 bases and J dropped 1 base, with 9 bases sitting between them. The CDR3 sequence is CAISEQGGSYEQYF. The CDR3 bases are TGTGCCATCAGTGAGCAGGGCGGTTCCTACGAGCAGTACTTC.

This clonotype showed up just a few times. CDR3 protein: CASSHREGPDTQYF. The DNA of the CDR3 is TGTGCCAGCAGTCATCGGGAGGGCCCAGATACGCAGTATTTT. The chain recombines TRBV12-3 or TRBV12-4 with TRBJ2-3, with 8 positions matching TRBD2. CDR3 size: 14 residues. The trim removed 5 bases at V and 4 bases at J, leaving 5 bases unmatched.

This clonotype has a single count. The J gene is TRBJ1-3, the V gene TRBV15; D not certain. The CDR3 loop spans 14 amino acids. V lost 0 bases, J lost 4 bases, and 7 bases lay in between. The V gene's germline CDR1 is LNHNV and CDR2 YYDKDF (reference sequence). The CDR3 DNA is TGTGCCACCAGCAGAGATCTCGTGGGAAACACCATATATTTT. It encodes CATSRDLVGNTIYF.